This TCR beta chain stems from a study of T cells in Graves' hyperthyroidism and ophthalmopathy. Study overall: At the time of initial diagnosis and before any treatment, peripheral blood was collected.

This clonotype was counted ten times or more. Its specificity is not known. Amplified TCR beta CDR3 regions came from RNA transcripts. HTBI primers were employed in a first-round RT-PCR of the TCR CDR3. Each CDR3 protein is one row after TCRdb ran MiXCR on the multiplex PCR reads. The sample contains approximately 620,000 distinct CDR3 sequences, about 16% of which appear only once. Ophthalmopathy patients had moderate-to-severe active disease, CAS ≥3, NOSPECS ≥4, and disease duration under 3 months. Cells are PBMCs isolated from over 7.5 ml of fresh blood. The germline gives CDR1 DFQATT, CDR2 SNEGSKA (reference sequence). V lost 0 bases and J lost 8, with 5 bases in between. This CDR3 contains 12 residues. Overall study results and limits: Clonotypes that were expanded in thyroid above 0.001 mostly appeared in blood too.

The chain couples TRBV20-1 to TRBJ1-6; the D is unclear. Sequencing was done on a sample of blood. The TCR comes from a middle-aged woman with Graves' ophthalmopathy. In nucleotides, the CDR3 is TGCAGTGCTAGAGATTCAGATTCACCCCTCCACTTT. Its protein product is CSARDSDSPLHF.